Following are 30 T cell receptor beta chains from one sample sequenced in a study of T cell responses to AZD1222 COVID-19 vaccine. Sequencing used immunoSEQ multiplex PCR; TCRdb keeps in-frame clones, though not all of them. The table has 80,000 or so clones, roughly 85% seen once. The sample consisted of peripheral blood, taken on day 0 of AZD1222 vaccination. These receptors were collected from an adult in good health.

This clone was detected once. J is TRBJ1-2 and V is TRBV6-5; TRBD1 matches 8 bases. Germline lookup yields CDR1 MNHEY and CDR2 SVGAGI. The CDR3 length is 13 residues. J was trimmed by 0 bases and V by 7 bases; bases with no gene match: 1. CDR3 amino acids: CASTTGANYGYTF. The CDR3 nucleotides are TGTGCCAGCACGACAGGGGCTAACTATGGCTACACCTTC.

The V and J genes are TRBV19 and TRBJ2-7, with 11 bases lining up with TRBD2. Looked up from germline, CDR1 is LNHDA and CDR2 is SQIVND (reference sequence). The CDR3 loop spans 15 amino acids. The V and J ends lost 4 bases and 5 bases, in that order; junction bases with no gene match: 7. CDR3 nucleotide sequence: TGTGCCAGTAGTACCCTAGCGGGGGGCCGGGACGAGCAGTACTTC. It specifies CASSTLAGGRDEQYF.

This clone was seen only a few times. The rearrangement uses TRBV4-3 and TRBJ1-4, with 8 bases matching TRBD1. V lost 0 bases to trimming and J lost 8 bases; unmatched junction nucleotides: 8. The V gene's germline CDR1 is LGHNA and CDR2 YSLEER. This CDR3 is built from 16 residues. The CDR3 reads CASSQDRAGGSEKLFF. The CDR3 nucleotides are TGCGCCAGCAGCCAAGATCGGGCAGGGGGCAGCGAAAAACTGTTTTTT.

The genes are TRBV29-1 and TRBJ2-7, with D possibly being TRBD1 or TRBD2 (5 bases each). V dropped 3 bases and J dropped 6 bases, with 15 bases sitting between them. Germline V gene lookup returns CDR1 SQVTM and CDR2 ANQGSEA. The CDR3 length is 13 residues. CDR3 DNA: TGCAGCGTTGAGAGGGGCCCGTTCGGCGAGCAGTACTTC. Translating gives CSVERGPFGEQYF.

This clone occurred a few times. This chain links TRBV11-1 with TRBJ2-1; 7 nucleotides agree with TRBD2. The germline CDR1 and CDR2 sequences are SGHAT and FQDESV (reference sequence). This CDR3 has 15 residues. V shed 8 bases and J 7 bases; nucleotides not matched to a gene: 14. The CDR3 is CASRDGRAVGNEQFF. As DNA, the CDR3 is TGTGCCAGCCGCGATGGGAGGGCCGTAGGGAATGAGCAGTTCTTC.

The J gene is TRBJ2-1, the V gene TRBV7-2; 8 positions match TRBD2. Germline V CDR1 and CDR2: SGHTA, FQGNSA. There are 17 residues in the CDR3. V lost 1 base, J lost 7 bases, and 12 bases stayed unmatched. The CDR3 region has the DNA TGTGCCAGCAGCTTAGGGTTTTCCGGGAGGGCTTTGAATGAGCAGTTCTTC. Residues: CASSLGFSGRALNEQFF.

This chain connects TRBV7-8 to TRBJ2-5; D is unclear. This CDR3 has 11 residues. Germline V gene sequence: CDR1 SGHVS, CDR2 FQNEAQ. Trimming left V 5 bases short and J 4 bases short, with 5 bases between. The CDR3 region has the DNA TGTGCCAGCAGCCCCCGAGAGACCCAGTACTTC. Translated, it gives CASSPRETQYF.

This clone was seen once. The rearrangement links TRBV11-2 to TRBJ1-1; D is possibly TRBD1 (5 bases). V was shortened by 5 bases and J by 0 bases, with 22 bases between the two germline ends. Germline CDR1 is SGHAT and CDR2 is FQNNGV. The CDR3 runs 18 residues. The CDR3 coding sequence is TGTGCCAGCAGCCCCGCTCACGGCGGGGGTCGGTTGAACACTGAAGCTTTCTTT. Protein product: CASSPAHGGGRLNTEAFF.

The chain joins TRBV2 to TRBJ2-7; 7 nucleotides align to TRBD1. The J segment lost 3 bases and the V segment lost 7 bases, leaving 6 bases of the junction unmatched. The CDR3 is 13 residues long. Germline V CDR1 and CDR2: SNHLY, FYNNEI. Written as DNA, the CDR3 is TGTGCCAGCACCGACAGGGTTGGCTACGAGCAGTACTTC. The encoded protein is CASTDRVGYEQYF.

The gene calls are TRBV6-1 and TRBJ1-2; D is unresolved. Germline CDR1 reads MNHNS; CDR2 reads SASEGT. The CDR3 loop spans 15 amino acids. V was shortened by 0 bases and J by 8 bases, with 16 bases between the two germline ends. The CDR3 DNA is TGTGCCAGCAGTGAAGCGCGGGCCCCGGCCCGGGGCTACACCTTC. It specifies CASSEARAPARGYTF.

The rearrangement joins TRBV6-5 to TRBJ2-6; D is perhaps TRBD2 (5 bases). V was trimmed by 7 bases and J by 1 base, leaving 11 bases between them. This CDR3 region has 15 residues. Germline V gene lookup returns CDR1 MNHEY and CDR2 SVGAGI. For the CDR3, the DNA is TGTGCCAGCATCAGCGGTGGATCTGGGGCCAACGTCCTGACTTTC. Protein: CASISGGSGANVLTF.

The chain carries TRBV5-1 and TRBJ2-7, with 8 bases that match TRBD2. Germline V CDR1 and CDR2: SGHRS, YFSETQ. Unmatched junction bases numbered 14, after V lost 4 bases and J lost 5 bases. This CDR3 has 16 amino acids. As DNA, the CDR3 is TGCGCCAGCAGCCCCATCACTAGCGGCCCGTCCAACGAGCAGTACTTC. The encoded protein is CASSPITSGPSNEQYF.

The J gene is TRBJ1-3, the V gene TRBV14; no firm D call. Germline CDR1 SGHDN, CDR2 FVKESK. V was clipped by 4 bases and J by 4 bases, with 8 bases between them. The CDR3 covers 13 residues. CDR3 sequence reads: CASSPLPGNTIYF. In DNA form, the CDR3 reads TGTGCCAGCAGCCCCCTCCCCGGAAACACCATATATTTT.

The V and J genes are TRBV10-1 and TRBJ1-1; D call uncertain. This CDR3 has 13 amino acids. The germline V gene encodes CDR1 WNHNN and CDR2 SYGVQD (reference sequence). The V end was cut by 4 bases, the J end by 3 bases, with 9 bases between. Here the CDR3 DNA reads TGCGCCAGCAGTGTGGGTAAGGACACTGAAGCTTTCTTT. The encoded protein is CASSVGKDTEAFF.

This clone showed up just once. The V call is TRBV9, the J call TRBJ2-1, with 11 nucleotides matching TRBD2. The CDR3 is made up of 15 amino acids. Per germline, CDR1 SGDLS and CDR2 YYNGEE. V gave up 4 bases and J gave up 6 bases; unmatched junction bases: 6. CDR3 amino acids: CASSLRLAGSNEQFF. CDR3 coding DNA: TGTGCCAGCAGCCTTCGACTAGCGGGGAGCAATGAGCAGTTCTTC.

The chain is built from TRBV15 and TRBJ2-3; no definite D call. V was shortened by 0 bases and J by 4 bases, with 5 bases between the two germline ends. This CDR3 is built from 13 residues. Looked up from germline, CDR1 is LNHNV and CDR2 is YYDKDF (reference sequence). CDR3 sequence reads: CATSRDRADTQYF. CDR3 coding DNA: TGTGCCACCAGCAGAGATCGGGCAGATACGCAGTATTTT. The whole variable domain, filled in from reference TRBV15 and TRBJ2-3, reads DAMVIQNPRYQVTQFGKPVTLSCSQTLNHNVMYWYQQKSSQAPKLLFHYYDKDFNNEADTPDNFQSRRPNTSFCFLDIRSPGLGDTAMYLCATSRDRADTQYFGPGTRLTVL.

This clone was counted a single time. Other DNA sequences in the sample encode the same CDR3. CDR3 coding DNA: TGTGCCTGGAGTGTAGGCGGCGGCAATCAGCCCCAGCATTTT. Translation: CAWSVGGGNQPQHF. The rearrangement uses TRBV30 and TRBJ1-5; D is unclear. The germline CDR1 and CDR2 sequences are GTSNPN and SVGIG (reference sequence). There are 14 residues in the CDR3. With 0 bases removed from V and 2 bases from J, the gap between germline ends came to 8 bases.

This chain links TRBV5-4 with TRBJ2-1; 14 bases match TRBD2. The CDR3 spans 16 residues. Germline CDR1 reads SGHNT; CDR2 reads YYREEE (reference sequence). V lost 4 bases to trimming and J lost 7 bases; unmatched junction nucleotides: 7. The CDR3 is CASSTGLAGGLNEQFF. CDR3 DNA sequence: TGTGCCAGCAGCACAGGACTAGCGGGAGGATTAAATGAGCAGTTCTTC.

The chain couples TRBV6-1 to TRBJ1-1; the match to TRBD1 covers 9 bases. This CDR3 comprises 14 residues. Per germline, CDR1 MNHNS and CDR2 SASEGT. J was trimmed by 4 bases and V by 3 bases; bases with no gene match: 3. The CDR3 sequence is CASSDPTGGTEAFF. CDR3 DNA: TGTGCCAGCAGTGACCCGACAGGGGGCACTGAAGCTTTCTTT.

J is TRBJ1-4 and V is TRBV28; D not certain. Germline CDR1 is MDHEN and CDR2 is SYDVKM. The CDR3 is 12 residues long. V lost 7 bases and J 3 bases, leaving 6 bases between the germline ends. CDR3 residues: CASKQSNEKLFF. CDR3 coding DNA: TGTGCCAGCAAGCAGTCTAATGAAAAACTGTTTTTT.

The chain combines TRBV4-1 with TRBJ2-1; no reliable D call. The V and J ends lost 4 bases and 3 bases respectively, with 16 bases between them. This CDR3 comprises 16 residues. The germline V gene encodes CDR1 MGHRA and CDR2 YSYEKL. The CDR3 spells CASSPIGRNSYNEQFF. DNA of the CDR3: TGCGCCAGCAGCCCAATTGGCAGAAACAGCTACAATGAGCAGTTCTTC.

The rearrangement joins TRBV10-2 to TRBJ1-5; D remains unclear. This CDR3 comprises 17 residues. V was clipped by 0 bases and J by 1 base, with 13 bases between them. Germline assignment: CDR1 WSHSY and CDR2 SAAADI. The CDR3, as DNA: TGCGCCAGCAGTGAGTCGGGTGCTTCGGGGAGCAATCAGCCCCAGCATTTT. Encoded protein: CASSESGASGSNQPQHF.

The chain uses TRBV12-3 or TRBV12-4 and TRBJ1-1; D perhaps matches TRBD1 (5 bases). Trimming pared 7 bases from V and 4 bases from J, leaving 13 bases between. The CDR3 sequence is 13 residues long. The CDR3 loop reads CASMQGGVTEAFF. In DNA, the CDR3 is TGTGCCAGCATGCAGGGAGGGGTCACTGAAGCTTTCTTT.

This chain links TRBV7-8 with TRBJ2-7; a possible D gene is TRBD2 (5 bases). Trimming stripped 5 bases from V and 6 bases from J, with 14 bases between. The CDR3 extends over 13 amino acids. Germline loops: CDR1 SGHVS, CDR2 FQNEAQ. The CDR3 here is CASSLGVLGEQYF. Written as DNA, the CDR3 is TGTGCCAGCAGCCTCGGGGTGCTTGGCGAGCAGTACTTC.

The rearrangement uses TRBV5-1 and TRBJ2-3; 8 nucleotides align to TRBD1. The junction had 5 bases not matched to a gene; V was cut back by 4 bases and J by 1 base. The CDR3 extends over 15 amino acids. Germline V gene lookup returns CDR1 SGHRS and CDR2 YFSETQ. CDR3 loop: CASSPGQVGTDTQYF. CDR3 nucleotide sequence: TGCGCCAGCAGCCCGGGACAGGTGGGCACAGATACGCAGTATTTT.

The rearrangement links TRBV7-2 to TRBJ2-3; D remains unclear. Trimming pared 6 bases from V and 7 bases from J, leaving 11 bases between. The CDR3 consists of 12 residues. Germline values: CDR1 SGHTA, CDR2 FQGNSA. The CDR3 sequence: CASSSFGYTQYF. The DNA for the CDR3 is TGTGCCAGCAGTTCCTTTGGATATACGCAGTATTTT.

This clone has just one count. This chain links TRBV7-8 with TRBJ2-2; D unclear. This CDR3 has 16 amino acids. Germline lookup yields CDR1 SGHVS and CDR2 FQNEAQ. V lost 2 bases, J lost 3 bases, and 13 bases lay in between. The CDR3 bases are TGTGCCAGCAGCTTACCCACAGTCGGACACACCGGGGAGCTGTTTTTT. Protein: CASSLPTVGHTGELFF.

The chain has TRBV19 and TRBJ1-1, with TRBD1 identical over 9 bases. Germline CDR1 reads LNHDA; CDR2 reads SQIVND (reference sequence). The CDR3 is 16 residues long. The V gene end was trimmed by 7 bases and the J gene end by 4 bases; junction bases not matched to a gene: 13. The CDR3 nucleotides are TGTGCCAGTATTCCCTCTCCGGGACAGGGATTCACTGAAGCTTTCTTT. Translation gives CASIPSPGQGFTEAFF.

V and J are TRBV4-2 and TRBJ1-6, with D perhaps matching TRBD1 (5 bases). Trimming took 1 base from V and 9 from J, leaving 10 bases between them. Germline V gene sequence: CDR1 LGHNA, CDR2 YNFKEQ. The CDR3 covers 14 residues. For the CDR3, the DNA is TGTGCCAGCAGCCAAGGGGCGGGACGTTCACCCCTCCACTTT. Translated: CASSQGAGRSPLHF.

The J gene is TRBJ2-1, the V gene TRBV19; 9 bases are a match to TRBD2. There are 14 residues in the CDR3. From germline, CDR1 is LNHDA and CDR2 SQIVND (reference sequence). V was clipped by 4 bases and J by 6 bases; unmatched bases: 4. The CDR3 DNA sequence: TGTGCCAGTAGTAGGCTAGCGGGATCCAATGAGCAGTTCTTC. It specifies CASSRLAGSNEQFF.